These 5 T cell receptor beta chains were all obtained from the same sample, sequenced in a study of shared clonotypes between healthy human individuals. The table came from immunoSEQ multiplex PCR; TCRdb's copy has only in-frame clones and leaves some out. The sample records about 590,000 clones, roughly 95% being singletons. Naive CD8 cells, CD45RO-negative and positively selected for CCR7, excluded terminally differentiated effector memory CD45RA+ cells. Sequencing input: naive CD8+ T cells sorted from blood. Receptor source: a woman in her 30s in good health.

The genes are TRBV6-6 and TRBJ2-7; 10 bases are a match to TRBD1. The germline CDR1 and CDR2 sequences are MNHNY and SVGAGI (reference sequence). The CDR3 totals 15 residues. V was pared by 5 bases and J by 3 bases, with 7 bases of the junction left unmatched. This CDR3 reads CASSPRDRGFYEQYF. The CDR3 nucleotides read TGTGCCAGCAGTCCGCGGGACAGGGGATTCTACGAGCAGTACTTC.

CDR3 coding DNA: TGTGCCAGCAGTTCCGGGACTAGAGTCACAGATACGCAGTATTTT. Its translation is CASSSGTRVTDTQYF. The genes are TRBV6-5 and TRBJ2-3, with 8 bases lining up with TRBD2. The germline V gene has CDR1 MNHEY and CDR2 SVGAGI. The CDR3 runs to 15 residues. The V segment lost 4 bases and the J segment 2 bases; nucleotides outside the gene matches: 5.

V and J are TRBV4-1 and TRBJ2-7; D possibly matches TRBD1 or TRBD2 (5 bases each). The germline V and J ends were trimmed by 0 bases and 6 bases, with 21 bases remaining between them. From germline, CDR1 is MGHRA and CDR2 YSYEKL. The CDR3 loop spans 17 amino acids. CDR3 region: CASSQEVGEGTASEQYF. The CDR3 coding sequence is TGCGCCAGCAGCCAAGAGGTAGGGGAAGGGACGGCTAGCGAGCAGTACTTC.

The rearrangement uses TRBV28 and TRBJ1-2; D remains ambiguous. CDR1 and CDR2 from the germline V gene are MDHEN and SYDVKM. V shed 3 bases and J shed 4 bases, with 15 bases lying between them. CDR3 size: 15 residues. The CDR3 sequence is CASSFAYDGLYGYTF. As DNA, the CDR3 is TGTGCCAGCAGTTTCGCTTACGACGGTCTCTATGGCTACACCTTC.

As to this clone: A read error may produce the germline difference seen at one junction end. V gene TRBV5-1 combines with J gene TRBJ2-1; perhaps TRBD1 as D (6 bases). Germline V lookup: CDR1 SGHRS, CDR2 YFSETQ. The CDR3 consists of 15 residues. The CDR3, as DNA: TGCGCCAGCAGTTTGGACAGTGGGGGTTACAATGAGCAGTTCTTC. Its translation: CASSLDSGGYNEQFF. The full variable domain, with the rest looked up from reference TRBV5-1 and TRBJ2-1, is KAGVTQTPRYLIKTRGQQVTLSCSPISGHRSVSWYQQTPGQGLQFLFEYFSETQRNKGNFPGRFSGRQFSNSRSEMNVSTLELGDSALYLCASSLDSGGYNEQFFGPGTRLTVL.